What follows is one T cell receptor (beta chain) and its context. This record belongs to a study of blood T cell repertoires in COVID-19. Study-wide context: The study drew acute and convalescent COVID-19 samples from the United States, Italy and Spain. In each case, the material was cDNA or gDNA derived from T cells, B-cell-depleted T cells, or PBMCs.

Trimming cost V 1 base and J 1 base; bases outside gene matches: 5. Per germline, CDR1 SGHAT and CDR2 FQDESV (reference sequence). CDR3 size: 16 residues. Per the original methods: Researchers report that nucleated cell counts were estimated from reference gene primer amplification. The data were produced by immunoSEQ multiplex PCR, yet TCRdb's version contains in-frame clones alone and is incomplete. From that table come the V and J calls and clone size; the DNA was used to work out D and trimming. Of fewer than 90,000 clones listed, roughly nine tenths are singletons. Sequencing was done on a sample of peripheral blood. This clonotype originated in an elderly man in a cohort sampled during active COVID-19. V is TRBV11-1 and J is TRBJ2-5; 8 nucleotides agree with TRBD2. The CDR3 coding sequence is TGTGCCAGCAGCTTAGTCGGTAGCGGGATCCAAGAGACCCAGTACTTC. It encodes CASSLVGSGIQETQYF.